One sample yielded the 23 T cell receptor beta chains listed below, sequenced in a study of blood T cell repertoires in COVID-19. Profiling relied on immunoSEQ multiplex PCR, and the TCRdb table lists in-frame clones only, not all of them. The repertoire holds over 100,000 clones, with less than 85% as singletons. The sample consisted of peripheral blood. The receptor source for this set is a woman in her sixties or seventies with acute or convalescent COVID-19.

The rearrangement uses TRBV12-3 or TRBV12-4 and TRBJ1-2; possibly TRBD1 for D (5 bases). The CDR3 runs 12 residues. V lost 3 bases and J 8 bases, leaving 10 bases between the germline ends. In DNA, the CDR3 is TGTGCCAGCAGTTTTGAAGGGGTCGGCTACACCTTC. As protein: CASSFEGVGYTF.

V usage is TRBV6-5 and J usage is TRBJ1-3, with D unresolved. The CDR3 is made up of 15 amino acids. From germline, CDR1 is MNHEY and CDR2 SVGAGI. V lost 7 bases, J lost 0 bases, and 13 bases lay in between. The CDR3 reads CASIGTGISGNTIYF. The CDR3 DNA follows: TGTGCCAGCATAGGAACGGGTATCTCTGGAAACACCATATATTTT.

The J gene is TRBJ2-5, the V gene TRBV6-4; 8 bases line up with TRBD1. Germline V gives CDR1 MRHNA, CDR2 SNTAGT. V lost 5 bases, J lost 5 bases, and 4 bases stayed unmatched. This CDR3 has 13 amino acids. The CDR3 bases are TGTGCCAGCAGTCCGACAGGGGCCGAGACCCAGTACTTC. Its protein is CASSPTGAETQYF.

This clone was counted a few times. The CDR3 protein is CAEGDYGYTF. The CDR3 DNA reads TGTGCCGAGGGTGACTATGGCTACACCTTC. This chain uses TRBV30 with TRBJ1-2; no reliable D call. V lost 8 bases and J 3 bases, leaving 7 bases between the germline ends. The CDR3 is made up of 10 amino acids. From germline, CDR1 is GTSNPN and CDR2 SVGIG (reference sequence).

The rearrangement joins TRBV30 to TRBJ2-7; 9 bases line up with TRBD2. The J segment lost 1 base and the V segment lost 4 bases, leaving 5 bases of the junction unmatched. Germline loops: CDR1 GTSNPN, CDR2 SVGIG (reference sequence). The CDR3 is 14 residues long. CDR3 sequence (DNA): TGTGCCTGGACCGGCGGGGGGGGATCCTACGAGCAGTACTTC. This encodes CAWTGGGGSYEQYF.

V and J are TRBV24-1 and TRBJ2-1; the D gene is possibly TRBD1 (7 bases). The CDR3 has 14 amino acids. Deletions cut 10 bases from V and 0 bases from J, with 12 bases between. Germline assignment: CDR1 KGHDR and CDR2 SFDVKD. The CDR3 coding sequence is TGTGCCACAGCCCAGGGGGGCTCCTACAATGAGCAGTTCTTC. Its protein product is CATAQGGSYNEQFF.

The chain carries TRBV5-4 and TRBJ2-3, with D unresolved. The V gene lost 4 bases and the J gene lost 4 bases, with 16 bases spanning the gap. Germline values: CDR1 SGHNT, CDR2 YYREEE (reference sequence). The CDR3 extends over 15 amino acids. The CDR3, as DNA: TGTGCCAGCAGCCCGACGGGTACCCTCGCAGATACGCAGTATTTT. The encoded protein is CASSPTGTLADTQYF.

The table lists this clone with a count of one. This sequence joins TRBV4-1 and TRBJ2-5; a weak D match, TRBD2 (7 bases). Deletions cut 3 bases from V and 5 bases from J, with 19 bases between. The CDR3 has 16 amino acids. CDR1 and CDR2 from the germline V gene are MGHRA and YSYEKL. The CDR3 here is CASSQYREGGPETQYF. CDR3 nucleotide sequence: TGCGCCAGCAGCCAGTACAGGGAGGGGGGTCCTGAGACCCAGTACTTC.

This clone was recorded a few times. The J gene is TRBJ2-7, the V gene TRBV30; D gene unclear. Germline CDR1 GTSNPN, CDR2 SVGIG (reference sequence). V was clipped by 2 bases and J by 5 bases, with 16 bases between them. CDR3 length: 14 amino acids. CDR3: CAWSYFSPPDEQYF. For the CDR3, the DNA is TGTGCCTGGAGTTATTTTTCTCCTCCTGACGAGCAGTACTTC.

This clone was seen more than once but under ten times. The rearrangement joins TRBV11-2 to TRBJ1-2; D uncertain. Germline V lookup: CDR1 SGHAT, CDR2 FQNNGV. The CDR3 covers 13 residues. Deletions cut 4 bases from V and 6 bases from J, with 12 bases between. CDR3 sequence: CASSSREVNGYTF. The CDR3 DNA sequence: TGTGCCAGCAGCTCGAGGGAGGTGAATGGCTACACCTTC.

The V and J genes are TRBV7-9 and TRBJ1-3; 8 nucleotides match TRBD1. V was clipped by 5 bases and J by 8 bases; unmatched bases: 5. This CDR3 has 13 amino acids. Per the germline V gene, CDR1 is SEHNR and CDR2 is FQNEAQ (reference sequence). The chain's CDR3 is CASSMDRDDTIYF. Written as DNA, the CDR3 is TGTGCCAGCAGCATGGACAGGGACGACACCATATATTTT.

The genes are TRBV28 and TRBJ1-3; no clear D. The CDR3 covers 15 residues. Germline V gene lookup returns CDR1 MDHEN and CDR2 SYDVKM. V shed 4 bases and J shed 3 bases, with 13 bases lying between them. The DNA of the CDR3 is TGTGCCAGCAGTTCCTCGACATTATATGGAAACACCATATATTTT. This gives the protein CASSSSTLYGNTIYF. Combining the CDR3 with reference TRBV28 and TRBJ1-3 gives the whole variable domain DVKVTQSSRYLVKRTGEKVFLECVQDMDHENMFWYRQDPGLGLRLIYFSYDVKMKEKGDIPEGYSVSREKKERFSLILESASTNQTSMYLCASSSSTLYGNTIYFGEGSWLTVV.

The rearrangement uses TRBV4-1 and TRBJ2-5; D uncertain. V was shortened by 5 bases and J by 5 bases, with 12 bases between the two germline ends. This CDR3 spans 13 amino acids. CDR1 MGHRA and CDR2 YSYEKL come from the germline V gene. This CDR3 is CASSGLRGETQYF. The CDR3 DNA is TGCGCCAGCAGCGGCCTAAGAGGCGAGACCCAGTACTTC.

V is TRBV5-1 and J is TRBJ2-5; 7 bases line up with TRBD1. V trimming: 4 bases; J trimming: 3 bases; junction bases outside the gene matches: 6. The germline CDR1 and CDR2 sequences are SGHRS and YFSETQ. The CDR3 loop spans 14 amino acids. CDR3 DNA sequence: TGCGCCAGCAGCATCAGGACAGGAAAAGAGACCCAGTACTTC. This gives the protein CASSIRTGKETQYF.

The chain joins TRBV14 to TRBJ2-6, with a tentative D call TRBD2 (5 bases). The CDR3 has 17 residues. Trimming shortened V by 5 bases and J by 0 bases, and 14 bases separated the two germline ends. CDR1 and CDR2 from the germline V gene are SGHDN and FVKESK. The CDR3 DNA is TGTGCCAGCAGCTGGGCCCGCCGGGGCTCTGGGGCCAACGTCCTGACTTTC. Translated, it gives CASSWARRGSGANVLTF. Drawing the rest from reference TRBV14 and TRBJ2-6, the complete variable domain is EAGVTQFPSHSVIEKGQTVTLRCDPISGHDNLYWYRRVMGKEIKFLLHFVKESKQDESGMPNNRFLAERTGGTYSTLKVQPAELEDSGVYFCASSWARRGSGANVLTFGAGSRLTVL.

The chain couples TRBV7-9 to TRBJ1-2; tentative D call: TRBD1 (5 bases). This CDR3 is built from 14 residues. CDR1 is SEHNR and CDR2 is FQNEAQ in the germline V gene (reference sequence). Trimming left V 7 bases short and J 4 bases short, with 16 bases between. The CDR3 sequence: CASTEAGGPYGYTF. The DNA for the CDR3 is TGTGCCAGCACTGAAGCGGGGGGACCCTATGGCTACACCTTC.

The gene calls are TRBV24-1 and TRBJ1-2; unclear D gene. The CDR3 length is 11 residues. CDR1 is KGHDR, CDR2 SFDVKD, per germline. V lost 2 bases and J 6 bases, leaving 3 bases between the germline ends. The CDR3 region is CATSDSNGYTF. The DNA of the CDR3 is TGTGCCACCAGTGATTCCAATGGCTACACCTTC.

The chain has TRBV2 and TRBJ1-3; TRBD1 is a possible D gene (6 bases). V was clipped by 7 bases and J by 4 bases, with 11 bases between them. The CDR3 has 13 residues. CDR1 is SNHLY and CDR2 is FYNNEI in the germline V gene. CDR3 protein: CASNTGQGNTIYF. The CDR3 DNA follows: TGTGCCAGCAACACAGGGCAGGGAAACACCATATATTTT. The whole variable domain, filled in from reference TRBV2 and TRBJ1-3, reads EPEVTQTPSHQVTQMGQEVILRCVPISNHLYFYWYRQILGQKVEFLVSFYNNEISEKSEIFDDQFSVERPDGSNFTLKIRSTKLEDSAMYFCASNTGQGNTIYFGEGSWLTVV.

The gene calls are TRBV5-1 and TRBJ2-5, with no clear D. CDR3 size: 13 residues. The V gene's germline CDR1 is SGHRS and CDR2 YFSETQ. V lost 7 bases, J lost 4 bases, and 14 bases lay in between. The DNA for the CDR3 is TGCGCCAGCGGATCCGGGTCGGGAGAGACCCAGTACTTC. Translating it yields CASGSGSGETQYF. The entire variable domain, with the rest obtained from reference TRBV5-1 and TRBJ2-5, is as follows: KAGVTQTPRYLIKTRGQQVTLSCSPISGHRSVSWYQQTPGQGLQFLFEYFSETQRNKGNFPGRFSGRQFSNSRSEMNVSTLELGDSALYLCASGSGSGETQYFGPGTRLLVL.

The chain joins TRBV11-2 to TRBJ1-5; no definite D call. Germline CDR1 reads SGHAT; CDR2 reads FQNNGV. Trimming took 3 bases from V and 5 from J, leaving 8 bases between them. The CDR3 has 13 residues. In DNA form, the CDR3 reads TGTGCCAGCAGCTTGCGGGTGGATCAGCCCCAGCATTTT. It translates to CASSLRVDQPQHF.

The chain combines TRBV7-3 with TRBJ2-4; TRBD1 might be the D (5 bases). Germline loops: CDR1 SGHTA, CDR2 FQGTGA. The CDR3 consists of 15 residues. V lost 4 bases and J 8 bases, leaving 18 bases between the germline ends. In nucleotides, the CDR3 is TGTGCCAGCAGCTCGACAGCTTCCCTAGGAGACATTCAGTACTTC. Amino acid sequence: CASSSTASLGDIQYF.

This chain links TRBV6-5 with TRBJ1-1, with TRBD1 as a possible D gene (5 bases). V was trimmed by 5 bases and J by 2 bases, leaving 15 bases between them. CDR3 length: 15 amino acids. Germline loops: CDR1 MNHEY, CDR2 SVGAGI. The CDR3 reads CASSPRVRENTEAFF. The CDR3 DNA is TGTGCCAGCAGTCCTCGCGTCAGGGAAAACACTGAAGCTTTCTTT.

This chain joins TRBV4-2 and TRBJ1-2, with 9 bases matching TRBD1. Per germline, CDR1 LGHNA and CDR2 YNFKEQ. The CDR3 is 14 residues long. The junction had 2 bases not matched to a gene; V was cut back by 0 bases and J by 6 bases. The CDR3 is CASSQERTGDGYTF. The DNA for the CDR3 is TGTGCCAGCAGCCAAGAAAGGACAGGGGATGGCTACACCTTC.